Sequencing of this T cell receptor (beta chain) was carried out in a study of graft-versus-host responses after intestinal transplantation. Across the whole study: Recipients received multivisceral, liver-intestinal, or isolated intestinal transplants.

CDR3 length: 14 residues. Germline lookup yields CDR1 GTSNPN and CDR2 SVGIG (reference sequence). The V gene lost 4 bases and the J gene lost 4 bases, with 17 bases spanning the gap. About this clone: Its specificity is not known. Other DNA sequences from this sample encode an identical CDR3 as well.

Points from the study as a whole: Across patients carrying graft-donor T cell macrochimerism, allografts held high graft-versus-host to host-versus-graft clonal ratios.

Sequencing used immunoSEQ multiplex PCR; TCRdb keeps in-frame clones, though not all of them. The sample carries approximately 90,000 clones, 90% to 95% recorded once. The sample here was unstimulated CD8+ T cells sorted from spleen or lymph node cells, taken before intestinal transplant. V gene TRBV30 combines with J gene TRBJ2-7; D may be TRBD2 (5 bases). The sequence came from a human donor who received an intestinal transplant. CDR3 in amino acids: CAWTVGEFGYEQYF. As DNA, the CDR3 is TGTGCCTGGACAGTTGGGGAGTTCGGGTACGAGCAGTACTTC.